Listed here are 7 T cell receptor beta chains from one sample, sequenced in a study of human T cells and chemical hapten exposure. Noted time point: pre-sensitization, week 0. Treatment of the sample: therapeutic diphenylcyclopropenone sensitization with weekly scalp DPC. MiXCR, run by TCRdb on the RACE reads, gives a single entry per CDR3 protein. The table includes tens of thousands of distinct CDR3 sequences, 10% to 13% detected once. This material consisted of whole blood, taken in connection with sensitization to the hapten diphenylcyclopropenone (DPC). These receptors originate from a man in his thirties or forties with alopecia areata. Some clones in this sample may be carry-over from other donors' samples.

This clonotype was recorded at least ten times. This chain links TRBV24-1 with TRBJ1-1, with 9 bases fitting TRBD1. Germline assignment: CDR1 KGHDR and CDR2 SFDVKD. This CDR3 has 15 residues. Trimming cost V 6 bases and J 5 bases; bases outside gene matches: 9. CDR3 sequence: CATSSTGGERTEAFF. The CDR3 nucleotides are TGTGCCACCAGTAGTACAGGGGGCGAAAGGACTGAAGCTTTCTTT.

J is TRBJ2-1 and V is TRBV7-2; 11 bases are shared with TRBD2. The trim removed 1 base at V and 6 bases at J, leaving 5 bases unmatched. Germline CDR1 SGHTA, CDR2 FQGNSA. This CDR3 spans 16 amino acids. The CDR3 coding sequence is TGTGCCAGCAGCTTAGAAGGGACTAGCGGAACCAATGAGCAGTTCTTC. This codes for CASSLEGTSGTNEQFF. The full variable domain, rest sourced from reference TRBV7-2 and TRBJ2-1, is GAGVSQSPSNKVTEKGKDVELRCDPISGHTALYWYRQSLGQGLEFLIYFQGNSAPDKSGLPSDRFSAERTGGSVSTLTIQRTQQEDSAVYLCASSLEGTSGTNEQFFGPGTRLTVL.

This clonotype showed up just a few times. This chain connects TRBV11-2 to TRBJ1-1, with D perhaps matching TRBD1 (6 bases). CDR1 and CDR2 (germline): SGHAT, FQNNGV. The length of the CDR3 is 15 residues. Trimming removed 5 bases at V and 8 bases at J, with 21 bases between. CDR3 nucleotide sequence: TGTGCCAGCAGCCGACGATCCGGGACATGGGGCGAAGCTTTCTTT. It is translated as CASSRRSGTWGEAFF. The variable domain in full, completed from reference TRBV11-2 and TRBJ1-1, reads EAGVAQSPRYKIIEKRQSVAFWCNPISGHATLYWYQQILGQGPKLLIQFQNNGVVDDSQLPKDRFSAERLKGVDSTLKIQPAKLEDSAVYLCASSRRSGTWGEAFFGQGTRLTVV.

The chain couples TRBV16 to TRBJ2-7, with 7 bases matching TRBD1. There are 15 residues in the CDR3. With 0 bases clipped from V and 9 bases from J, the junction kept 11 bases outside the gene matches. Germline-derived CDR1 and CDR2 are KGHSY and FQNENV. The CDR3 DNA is TGTGCCAGCAGCCAATCCACCCCGCCGACAGGGCGGCAGTACTTC. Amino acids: CASSQSTPPTGRQYF.

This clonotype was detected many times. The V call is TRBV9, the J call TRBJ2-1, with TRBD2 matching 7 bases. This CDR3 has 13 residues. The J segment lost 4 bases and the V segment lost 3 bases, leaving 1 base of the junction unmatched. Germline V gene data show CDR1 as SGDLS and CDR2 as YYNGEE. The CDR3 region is CASSGDYYNEQFF. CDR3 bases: TGTGCCAGCAGCGGGGACTATTACAATGAGCAGTTCTTC.

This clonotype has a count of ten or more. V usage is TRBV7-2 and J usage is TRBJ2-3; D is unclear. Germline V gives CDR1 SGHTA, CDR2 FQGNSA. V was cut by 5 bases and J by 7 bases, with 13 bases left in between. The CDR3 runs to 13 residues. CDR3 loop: CASSRVYGNTQYF. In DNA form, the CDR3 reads TGTGCCAGCAGCCGCGTTTATGGAAATACGCAGTATTTT.

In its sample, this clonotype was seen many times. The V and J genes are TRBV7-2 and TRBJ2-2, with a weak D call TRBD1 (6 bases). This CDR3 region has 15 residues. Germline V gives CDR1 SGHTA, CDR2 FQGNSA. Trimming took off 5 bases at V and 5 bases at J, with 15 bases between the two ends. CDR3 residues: CASSPLGQGTGELFF. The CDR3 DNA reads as TGTGCCAGCAGCCCGTTGGGGCAGGGGACCGGGGAGCTGTTTTTT.